A selection of T cell receptor beta chains follows, all from one sample in a study of Ad26.COV2.S vaccination and SARS-CoV-2 variants. Sequencing used immunoSEQ multiplex PCR; TCRdb keeps in-frame clones, though not all of them. The sample has around 450,000 clones, roughly 88% seen once; the top ten hold approximately 4.3%. Here the sequenced sample was peripheral blood, taken in a trial of Ad26.COV2.S vaccine versus placebo. Every receptor here comes from a person aged 18-65 years who received the Ad26.COV2.S COVID-19 vaccine or a placebo. Both conserved end residues are part of each CDR3. D genes are given only for firm matches. Not all rows give a size; the values are once, few, many and, for expanded clones, a class.

V	D	size	J	CDR3	DNA
TRBV3-1/TRBV3-2	NA	once	TRBJ2-7	CASSQVAGYEQYF	TGTGCCAGCAGCCAAGTGGCGGGTTACGAGCAGTACTTC
TRBV2	NA	NA	TRBJ2-5	CASSDDSRWGETQYF	TGTGCCAGCAGCGATGACAGCCGGTGGGGGGAGACCCAGTACTTC
TRBV30	NA	NA	TRBJ1-1	CAWRITGNTEAFF	TGTGCCTGGAGGATAACGGGCAACACTGAAGCTTTCTTT
TRBV28	NA	NA	TRBJ1-1	CASTLPRGKAFF	TGTGCCAGCACCCTCCCCAGGGGAAAAGCTTTCTTT
TRBV9	TRBD2	NA	TRBJ2-7	CASSVAPSGKSYEQYF	TGTGCCAGCAGCGTAGCCCCCAGCGGGAAGTCCTACGAGCAGTACTTC
TRBV5-4	NA	NA	TRBJ2-5	CASGTRGETQYF	TGTGCCAGCGGCACACGAGGGGAGACCCAGTACTTC
TRBV28	NA	NA	TRBJ1-5	CASSLYTGNQPQHF	TGTGCCAGCAGTTTATATACAGGGAATCAGCCCCAGCATTTT
TRBV28	NA	NA	TRBJ1-3	CASSPGRFSGNTIYF	TGTGCCAGCAGCCCCGGACGGTTCTCTGGAAACACCATATATTTT
TRBV7-2	TRBD1	NA	TRBJ1-1	CASSLETGAPEAFF	TGTGCCAGCAGCTTAGAAACAGGGGCCCCTGAAGCTTTCTTT
TRBV5-4	TRBD1	NA	TRBJ2-3	CASSLQGAGDTQYF	TGTGCCAGCAGCTTACAGGGGGCGGGAGATACGCAGTATTTT
TRBV28	TRBD1	once	TRBJ1-2	CASSPGTGWRNYGYTF	TGTGCCAGCAGCCCCGGGACAGGGTGGAGAAACTATGGCTACACCTTC
TRBV6-2/TRBV6-3	NA	NA	TRBJ2-7	CASSYGLSSYEQYF	TGTGCCAGCAGTTACGGTTTGAGTTCCTACGAGCAGTACTTC
TRBV29-1	NA	NA	TRBJ2-7	CSGEDTPYEQYF	TGCAGCGGTGAAGACACCCCCTACGAGCAGTACTTC
TRBV6-1	NA	few	TRBJ1-1	CASSDLGYAEAFF	TGTGCCAGCAGTGATTTAGGCTACGCTGAAGCTTTCTTT
TRBV19	TRBD1	few	TRBJ2-6	CASSIETGTSGANVLTF	TGTGCCAGTAGTATAGAGACAGGGACCTCTGGGGCCAACGTCCTGACTTTC
TRBV4-2	TRBD2	NA	TRBJ2-1	CASSQVTSGRTNEQFF	TGTGCCAGCAGCCAGGTCACTAGCGGGAGGACCAATGAGCAGTTCTTC
TRBV28	NA	NA	TRBJ2-4	CASSPRQVGNIQYF	TGTGCCAGCAGCCCACGACAGGTCGGAAACATTCAGTACTTC
TRBV28	TRBD2	few	TRBJ2-4	CASSVSGTSGDKNIQYF	TGTGCCAGCAGCGTCTCCGGGACTAGCGGAGACAAAAACATTCAGTACTTC
TRBV24-1	NA	NA	TRBJ2-3	CATSGDSTDTQYF	TGTGCCACCAGTGGGGATAGCACAGATACGCAGTATTTT
TRBV7-8	TRBD2	NA	TRBJ2-3	CASSLTGLAGGGYRTDTQYF	TGTGCCAGCAGCTTAACCGGACTAGCGGGAGGGGGGTATAGGACAGATACGCAGTATTTT
TRBV27	TRBD2	NA	TRBJ2-1	CASSLTTSGSSYNEQFF	TGTGCCAGCAGTCTCACGACTAGCGGGAGCTCCTACAATGAGCAGTTCTTC
TRBV19	NA	once	TRBJ2-7	CASSTRVYHEQYF	TGTGCCAGTAGTACCAGGGTTTACCACGAGCAGTACTTC
TRBV28	NA	once	TRBJ2-2	CASSLGVTGELFF	TGTGCCAGCAGTTTAGGGGTCACCGGGGAGCTGTTTTTT
TRBV3-1/TRBV3-2	NA	NA	TRBJ2-5	CASSQGFPPRGETQYF	TGTGCCAGCAGCCAAGGCTTTCCTCCAAGAGGCGAGACCCAGTACTTC
TRBV7-9	TRBD1	few	TRBJ1-6	CASSYGTENSPLHF	TGTGCCAGCAGCTACGGGACAGAGAATTCACCCCTCCACTTT
TRBV4-1	TRBD2	NA	TRBJ2-3	CASSPGTTTTDTQYF	TGCGCCAGCAGCCCCGGGACTACAACCACAGATACGCAGTATTTT
TRBV4-1	NA	NA	TRBJ2-7	CASSDGQLNYEQYF	TGCGCCAGCAGCGACGGACAGTTGAACTACGAGCAGTACTTC
TRBV18	TRBD2	NA	TRBJ2-1	CASSLTSGSTNEQFF	TGTGCCAGCTCATTGACTAGCGGGAGTACCAATGAGCAGTTCTTC
TRBV7-2	NA	NA	TRBJ2-5	CASSLTPPGETQYF	TGTGCCAGCAGCTTAACACCTCCGGGGGAGACCCAGTACTTC
TRBV28	NA	NA	TRBJ1-2	CASSWGGGTDGYTF	TGTGCCAGCAGTTGGGGTGGGGGGACTGATGGCTACACCTTC
TRBV24-1	NA	NA	TRBJ2-7	CATSVGGSYEQYF	TGTGCCACCAGTGTAGGAGGATCCTACGAGCAGTACTTC
TRBV9	NA	few	TRBJ2-7	CASSPLGTFYEQYF	TGTGCCAGCAGCCCGCTGGGGACTTTCTACGAGCAGTACTTC
TRBV6-2/TRBV6-3	TRBD1	NA	TRBJ2-5	CASSYSIRPINIGGETQYF	TGTGCCAGCAGTTACTCGATTAGGCCTATAAACATAGGGGGCGAGACCCAGTACTTC
TRBV19	NA	NA	TRBJ1-3	CASSIAANPTSGNTIYF	TGTGCCAGTAGTATAGCGGCCAATCCAACCTCTGGAAACACCATATATTTT
TRBV12-3/TRBV12-4	TRBD1	NA	TRBJ2-5	CASSRDRSETQYF	TGTGCCAGCAGCAGGGACAGAAGCGAGACCCAGTACTTC
TRBV24-1	NA	NA	TRBJ1-1	CATSKGGNTEAFF	TGTGCCACCAGTAAGGGGGGGAATACTGAAGCTTTCTTT
TRBV7-2	NA	NA	TRBJ2-2	CASSFVGRTGELFF	TGTGCCAGCAGCTTTGTGGGAAGGACCGGGGAGCTGTTTTTT
TRBV7-9	TRBD2	NA	TRBJ2-2	CASSTGTSGSIGELFF	TGTGCCAGCAGCACAGGGACTAGCGGGAGTATCGGGGAGCTGTTTTTT
TRBV3-1/TRBV3-2	TRBD2	NA	TRBJ2-7	CASSQYGTSREQYF	TGTGCCAGCAGCCAGTACGGGACTAGTCGGGAGCAGTACTTC
TRBV7-2	NA	NA	TRBJ2-3	CASSLALVVTDTQYF	TGTGCCAGCAGCTTAGCGCTGGTCGTCACAGATACGCAGTATTTT
TRBV5-5	TRBD2	NA	TRBJ2-1	CASSPRLAGEDEQFF	TGTGCCAGCAGCCCTAGACTAGCGGGAGAAGATGAGCAGTTCTTC